One T cell receptor beta chain is described in this entry. This sequence may be a read error, since a much larger clone differs from it by one base. Likely a read error: the CDR3 ends without its conserved phenylalanine or tryptophan. The germline V gene has CDR1 MNHEY and CDR2 SMNVEV (reference sequence). Deletions cut 6 bases from V and 4 bases from J, with 16 bases between. This CDR3 spans 15 amino acids. Individual cDNA molecules had unique molecular identifiers attached to them by the library. MiXCR, run by TCRdb on the RACE reads, gives a single entry per CDR3 protein. The data show about 400,000 distinct CDR3 sequences, with about 6% seen just once and about 6% held by the top ten. The sample is drawn from a study of human T cells and chemical hapten exposure. Across the whole study: Subjects had 2% DPC placed on approximately 2 cm by approximately 2 cm of upper inner arm skin for sensitization. DPC 0.01% went on the upper back by patch test, with reading at 6 days.

Regarding time point: patch test 2, 6 weeks after DPC sensitization. Treatment noted: therapeutic diphenylcyclopropenone sensitization with weekly scalp DPC. The sequencing used whole blood, collected in connection with sensitization to the hapten diphenylcyclopropenone (DPC). The gene calls are TRBV27 and TRBJ1-5, with D perhaps matching TRBD1 (6 bases). This clonotype was obtained from a woman between 18 and 29 years old with alopecia areata. Some clones in this sample may be carry-over from other donors' samples. The CDR3 coding sequence is TGTGCCAGCAGCCAGTTCGGACAGACAAATCAGCCCCAGCATCTT. Encoded protein: CASSQFGQTNQPQHL.